This TCR beta chain comes out of a study of vaccination and CD4 T cells after COVID-19. Study conclusions and caveats: Median SARS-CoV-2-reactive clonotype numbers went up from about 20 to 38, but not significantly.

Treatment given: approximately 9-day PBMC culture with coronavirus spike peptide pools or control peptides (ViraFEST assay). Collection of the unexposed donor's CD4+ T cells took place before the COVID-19 pandemic (2011-2018). With respect to this clonotype: The antigen is unknown.

Sequencing of cultured CD4+ T cell DNA used the Oncomine TCR Beta short-read assay. After culture, CD4+ T cells served as the source for genomic DNA extraction. One entry per CDR3 protein results from TCRdb running MiXCR on the PCR reads. The top ten hold 21% of the sample, which has about 9,000 distinct CDR3 sequences, over 30% seen once. This receptor was obtained from a human donor in good health. Sequencing was done on a sample of CD4+ T cells from blood, cultured in vitro.

In DNA, the CDR3 is TGTGCCACCAGCAAGGGCTATGGCTACACCTTC. Protein: CATSKGYGYTF. The V gene is TRBV24-1, the J gene TRBJ1-2; D is unclear. The V gene lost 7 bases and the J gene lost 4 bases, with 6 bases spanning the gap. The CDR3 extends over 11 amino acids. In germline, CDR1 is KGHDR, CDR2 SFDVKD.